This entry describes one T cell receptor (beta chain). This clone was counted once. Its cognate antigen has yet to be identified. Qualities for individual bases were not recorded, and no much larger clone is one base off. Per the germline V gene, WSHSY is the CDR1 and SAAADI is the CDR2. Unmatched junction bases come to 19, with V trimmed by 7 bases and J by 9 bases. From cysteine to phenylalanine, the CDR3 is 16 amino acids long. The retained sequence is limited to the CDR3, 48 bases, with the frame set at the first base. The data were taken from a study of blood T cell repertoires in COVID-19 (dated by TCRdb to 2018 to 2020). With regard to the full study: Samples from collaborators originated in the United States, Italy and Spain and spanned both the acute and convalescent phases of COVID-19. The prospective study material was composed of cDNA or gDNA derived from T cells, B-cell-depleted T cells, or PBMCs. The samples were drawn from two sources: the first 160 participants of the ongoing ImmuneRACE study, and 1,000 to 1,500 subjects contributed by 6 global collaborators. Subjects who had been exposed to COVID-19, were actively infected with it, or had recovered from it provided the deeply sampled blood TCRbeta repertoires that made up the dataset. The sample metadata nearly always contained a de-identified subject ID, COVID-19 status, age in years and sex. Where HLA class I and class II types were available, the types were taken from metadata supplied by the sample provider, not from assay-based typing. A freely available public database, intended as a resource for researchers studying the immune response to SARS-CoV-2, is where the repertoires were released. The investigation overall reported the following: The quantity of clinical and demographic metadata differed by source and by participant and was supplied without curation.

Each collaborating institution followed its own protocols to collect whole blood in K2EDTA tubes. For TCRbeta analysis, collaborators shipped samples as frozen whole blood, isolated PBMCs, or DNA extracted from either of those sample types. The immunoSEQ Assay, a bias-controlled multiplex PCR, was used to amplify TCRbeta CDR3 regions from genomic DNA. In the authors' own workflow: Within the assay, amplification of reference gene primers was used to estimate how many nucleated cells each sample contained. To quantify the absolute abundance of each unique TCRbeta CDR3 rearrangement, sequence reads were collapsed and filtered. Productive Simpson clonality was computed per sample as the square root of Simpson's diversity index over productive rearrangements. TCRdb provides this immuneACCESS table in a form limited to in-frame rearrangements. Some clones are lacking; in checked studies, under half of them reflect an unresolved V gene, and why the rest are absent is not known. That table supplies the V and J calls and clone size; D and trimming were determined from the DNA. The sample yields 300,000 to 450,000 clones; approximately 81% were counted once. Of the sample, 3.6% falls within the top ten clones.

What was sequenced was peripheral blood. The chain uses TRBV10-2 and TRBJ2-5; 8 nucleotides in the junction match TRBD2. The TCR originated in a woman under 30 with acute or convalescent COVID-19. The nucleotide sequence is TGCGCCAGCACCCCACCCCGGGGGACTAGGAGTAGGGCCCAGTACTTC. The encoded protein is CASTPPRGTRSRAQYF.